Following are 15 T cell receptor beta chains from one sample sequenced in a study of blood T cell repertoires in COVID-19. The protocol was immunoSEQ multiplex PCR, while the TCRdb copy is restricted to in-frame clones and leaves out a portion. This repertoire shows about 21,000 clones, 86% found once; its top ten account for about 17%. Sequencing was carried out using peripheral blood. Source of these receptors: an older man with acute or convalescent COVID-19.

The chain recombines TRBV9 with TRBJ2-1; 9 bases map to TRBD1. The CDR3 totals 17 residues. With 0 bases clipped from V and 0 bases from J, the junction kept 4 bases outside the gene matches. The V gene's germline CDR1 is SGDLS and CDR2 YYNGEE. The CDR3 DNA is TGTGCCAGCAGCGTAGCCGGGACAGGGAGCTCCTACAATGAGCAGTTCTTC. This codes for CASSVAGTGSSYNEQFF.

This CDR3 is CASSLKGATEAFF. The CDR3, as DNA: TGTGCCAGTAGTTTAAAGGGGGCAACTGAAGCTTTCTTT. The rearrangement joins TRBV19 to TRBJ1-1, with 7 bases aligning to TRBD1. This CDR3 comprises 13 residues. The germline V gene has CDR1 LNHDA and CDR2 SQIVND (reference sequence). Unmatched junction bases numbered 5, after V lost 5 bases and J lost 5 bases.

The chain employs TRBV6-2 or TRBV6-3 and TRBJ1-2; 8 nucleotides line up with TRBD1. The CDR3 has 19 amino acids. Trimming cost V 0 bases and J 4 bases; bases outside gene matches: 16. Per germline, CDR1 MNHEY and CDR2 SVGEGT. The CDR3 nucleotides are TGTGCCAGCAGTTACTCCCCCGGGACAGGAGTACCAATCCCCTATGGCTACACCTTC. The encoded protein is CASSYSPGTGVPIPYGYTF.

The gene calls are TRBV10-3 and TRBJ2-1; 7 bases map to TRBD2. Per the germline V gene, CDR1 is ENHRY and CDR2 is SYGVKD. V lost 0 bases to trimming and J lost 5 bases; unmatched junction nucleotides: 13. The CDR3 covers 18 residues. The CDR3 loop is CAISESNWEGGNDNEQFF. The CDR3 nucleotides read TGTGCCATCAGTGAGTCGAATTGGGAGGGAGGTAACGACAATGAGCAGTTCTTC.

This chain uses TRBV19 with TRBJ2-1; the D is unclear. This CDR3 comprises 13 residues. In germline, CDR1 is LNHDA, CDR2 SQIVND (reference sequence). V lost 5 bases and J lost 5, with 10 bases in between. As DNA, the CDR3 is TGTGCCAGTAGTCGAAACAGAGACAATGAGCAGTTCTTC. Translation gives CASSRNRDNEQFF.

This clone was detected a few times. The chain uses TRBV5-5 and TRBJ1-4; D gene uncertain. Per germline, CDR1 SGHKS and CDR2 YYEKEE (reference sequence). The V and J ends lost 4 bases and 8 bases respectively, with 15 bases between them. CDR3 size: 14 residues. The CDR3 spells CASSQPGVGEKLFF. In DNA form, the CDR3 reads TGTGCCAGCAGCCAGCCCGGGGTCGGGGAAAAACTGTTTTTT.

This chain links TRBV6-5 with TRBJ2-3, with D possibly being TRBD1 (5 bases). V was trimmed by 7 bases and J by 1 base, leaving 12 bases between them. Germline V gives CDR1 MNHEY, CDR2 SVGAGI. The CDR3 runs to 14 residues. The CDR3 DNA follows: TGTGCCAGCAACCAACTACAGGGCACAGATACGCAGTATTTT. Its translation is CASNQLQGTDTQYF.

In its sample, this clone was seen a few times. This chain joins TRBV27 and TRBJ2-1, with 8 bases that match TRBD2. The trim removed 8 bases at V and 9 bases at J, leaving 15 bases unmatched. The length of the CDR3 is 15 residues. CDR1 is MNHEY, CDR2 SMNVEV, per germline (reference sequence). The CDR3 bases are TGTGCCAGCTCGTCCACCCTGAGCGGGAGAACTGAGCAGTTCTTC. Translating it yields CASSSTLSGRTEQFF.

V is TRBV24-1 and J is TRBJ2-7; D not resolved. The CDR3 consists of 13 residues. CDR1 is KGHDR, CDR2 SFDVKD, per germline. Between the trimmed V and J ends, which lost 9 bases and 0 bases, there was a span of 11 bases. The DNA for the CDR3 is TGTGCCACCGGGCTCATTGGCTCCTACGAGCAGTACTTC. It codes for CATGLIGSYEQYF.

V is TRBV7-8 and J is TRBJ1-1; TRBD1 agrees at 10 bases. CDR1 is SGHVS, CDR2 FQNEAQ, per germline. The V gene end was trimmed by 4 bases and the J gene end by 1 base; junction bases not matched to a gene: 6. The CDR3 totals 16 residues. CDR3 residues: CASSSRDRGSNTEAFF. The CDR3 DNA sequence: TGTGCCAGCAGCTCCAGGGACAGGGGCTCGAACACTGAAGCTTTCTTT.

The chain employs TRBV4-2 and TRBJ2-6, with a possible D match to TRBD1 (6 bases). The CDR3 covers 15 residues. The V and J ends lost 4 bases and 2 bases respectively, with 9 bases between them. Germline loops: CDR1 LGHNA, CDR2 YNFKEQ. The CDR3 nucleotides read TGTGCCAGCAGCCCCACAGGGACTGGGGCCAACGTCCTGACTTTC. Its translation is CASSPTGTGANVLTF.

This chain joins TRBV2 and TRBJ2-1, with 8 nucleotides matching TRBD2. Trimming cost V 10 bases and J 1 base; bases outside gene matches: 6. Germline assignment: CDR1 SNHLY and CDR2 FYNNEI. The CDR3 sequence is 14 residues long. The CDR3 sequence is CATLAGPSYNEQFF. CDR3 nucleotides: TGTGCCACCCTAGCGGGCCCGTCCTACAATGAGCAGTTCTTC.

This rearrangement joins TRBV5-1 to TRBJ1-2; D uncertain. The CDR3 covers 13 residues. The ends were cut back, 2 bases at V and 4 bases at J, with 9 bases in the middle. CDR1 and CDR2 (germline): SGHRS, YFSETQ. CDR3 sequence: CASSLPGSYGYTF. CDR3 in DNA: TGCGCCAGCAGCTTACCGGGATCCTATGGCTACACCTTC.

The chain combines TRBV10-3 with TRBJ2-2, with a weak D call TRBD2 (5 bases). Per germline, CDR1 ENHRY and CDR2 SYGVKD. Trimming left V 1 base short and J 0 bases short, with 9 bases between. The CDR3 loop spans 16 amino acids. The CDR3 coding sequence is TGTGCCATCAGTGAGTGGGAGCCCTCGAACACCGGGGAGCTGTTTTTT. Its translation is CAISEWEPSNTGELFF.

V gene TRBV4-2 combines with J gene TRBJ2-1; TRBD2 matches 10 bases. The ends lost 2 bases at V and 4 bases at J; junction bases unmatched: 2. The germline CDR1 and CDR2 sequences are LGHNA and YNFKEQ. The CDR3 runs to 15 residues. For the CDR3, the DNA is TGTGCCAGCAGCCAAACTAGCGGGAATTACAATGAGCAGTTCTTC. Its protein is CASSQTSGNYNEQFF.